What follows describes a single T cell receptor (beta chain). Only in-frame clones appear in the TCRdb table, and some are missing; sequencing was by immunoSEQ multiplex PCR. The table shows a few hundred thousand clones, with 80% to 90% occurring only once. In germline, CDR1 is KGHSH, CDR2 LQKENI. With 6 bases removed from V and 5 bases from J, the gap between germline ends came to 14 bases. This CDR3 comprises 14 residues. This record comes from a study of blood T cell repertoires in COVID-19. As for the study in general: The samples span acute and convalescent COVID-19 from the United States, Italy and Spain. PBMCs, B-cell-depleted T cells, or T cells were the source of the cDNA or gDNA that made up the material.

The clonotype originates from a man older than 75 with acute or convalescent COVID-19. J is TRBJ1-3 and V is TRBV18; possible D gene TRBD1, 6 bases. Material for sequencing was peripheral blood. The CDR3 bases are TGTGCCAGCTCGCCAGTGACAGGTCGAAACACCATATATTTT. This translates into CASSPVTGRNTIYF.